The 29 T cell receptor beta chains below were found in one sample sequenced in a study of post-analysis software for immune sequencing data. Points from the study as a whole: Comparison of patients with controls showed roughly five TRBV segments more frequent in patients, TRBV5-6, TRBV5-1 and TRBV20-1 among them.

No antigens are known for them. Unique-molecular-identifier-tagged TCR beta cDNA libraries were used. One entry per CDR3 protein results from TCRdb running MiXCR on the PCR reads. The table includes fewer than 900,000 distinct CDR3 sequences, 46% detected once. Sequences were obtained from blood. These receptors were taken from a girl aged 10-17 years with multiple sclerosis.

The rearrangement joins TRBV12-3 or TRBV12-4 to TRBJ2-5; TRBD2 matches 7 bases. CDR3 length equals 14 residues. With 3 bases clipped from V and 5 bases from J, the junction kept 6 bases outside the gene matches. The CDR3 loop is CASSFAGVEETQYF. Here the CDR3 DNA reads TGTGCCAGCAGTTTTGCGGGAGTGGAGGAGACCCAGTACTTC.

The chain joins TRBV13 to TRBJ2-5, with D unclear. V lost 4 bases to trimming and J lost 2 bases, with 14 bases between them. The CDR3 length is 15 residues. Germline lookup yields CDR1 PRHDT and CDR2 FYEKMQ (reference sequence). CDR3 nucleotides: TGTGCCAGCAGCTCCCTTTCGAGTGAACAAGAGACCCAGTACTTC. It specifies CASSSLSSEQETQYF.

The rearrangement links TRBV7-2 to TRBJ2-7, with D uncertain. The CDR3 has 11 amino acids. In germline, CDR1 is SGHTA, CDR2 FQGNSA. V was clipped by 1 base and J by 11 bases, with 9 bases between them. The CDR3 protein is CASSLGLTKYF. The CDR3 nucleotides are TGTGCCAGCAGCTTAGGGCTAACAAAGTACTTC.

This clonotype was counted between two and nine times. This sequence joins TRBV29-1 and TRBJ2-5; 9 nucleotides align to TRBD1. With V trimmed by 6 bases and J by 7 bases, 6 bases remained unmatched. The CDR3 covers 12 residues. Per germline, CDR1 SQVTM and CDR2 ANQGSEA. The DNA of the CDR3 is TGCAGCGTGTCGGGACAGGGTGGGACCCAGTACTTC. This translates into CSVSGQGGTQYF.

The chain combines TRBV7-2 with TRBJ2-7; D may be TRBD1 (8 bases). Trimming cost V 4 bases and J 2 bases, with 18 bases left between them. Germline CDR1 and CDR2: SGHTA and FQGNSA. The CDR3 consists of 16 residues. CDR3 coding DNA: TGTGCCAGCAGCTGGGGGGGACAGGTATCCGCCTACGAGCAGTACTTC. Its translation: CASSWGGQVSAYEQYF.

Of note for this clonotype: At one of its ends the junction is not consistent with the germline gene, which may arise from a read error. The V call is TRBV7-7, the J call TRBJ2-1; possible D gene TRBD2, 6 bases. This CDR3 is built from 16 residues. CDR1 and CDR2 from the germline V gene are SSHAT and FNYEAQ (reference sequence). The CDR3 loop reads CASSRQQRAARNEQFF. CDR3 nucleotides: TGTGCTAGCAGCCGTCAGCAGCGGGCTGCCCGTAATGAGCAGTTCTTC.

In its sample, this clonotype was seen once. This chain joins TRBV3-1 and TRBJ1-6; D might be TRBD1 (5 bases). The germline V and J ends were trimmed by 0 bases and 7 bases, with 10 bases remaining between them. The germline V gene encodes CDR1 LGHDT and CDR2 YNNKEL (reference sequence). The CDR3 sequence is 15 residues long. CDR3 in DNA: TGTGCCAGCAGCCAAGAGGCTGGGGCGAATTCACCCCTCCACTTT. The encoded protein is CASSQEAGANSPLHF.

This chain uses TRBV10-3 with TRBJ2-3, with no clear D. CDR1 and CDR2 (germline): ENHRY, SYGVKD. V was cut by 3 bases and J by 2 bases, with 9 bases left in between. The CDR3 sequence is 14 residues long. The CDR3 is CAISDGRSTDTQYF. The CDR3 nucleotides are TGTGCCATCAGTGATGGAAGGTCCACAGATACGCAGTATTTT.

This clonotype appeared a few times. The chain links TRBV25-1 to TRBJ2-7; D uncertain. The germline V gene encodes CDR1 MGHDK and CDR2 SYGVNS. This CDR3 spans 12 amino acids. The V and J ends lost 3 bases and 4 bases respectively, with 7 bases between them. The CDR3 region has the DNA TGTGCCAGCAGTGATTCAATATACGAGCAGTACTTC. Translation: CASSDSIYEQYF.

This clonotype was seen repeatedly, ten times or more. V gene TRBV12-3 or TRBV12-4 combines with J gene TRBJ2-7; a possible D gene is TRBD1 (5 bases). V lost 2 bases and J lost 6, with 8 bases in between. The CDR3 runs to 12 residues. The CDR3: CASSLTQGEQYF. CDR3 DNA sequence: TGTGCCAGCAGTTTAACGCAGGGCGAGCAGTACTTC.

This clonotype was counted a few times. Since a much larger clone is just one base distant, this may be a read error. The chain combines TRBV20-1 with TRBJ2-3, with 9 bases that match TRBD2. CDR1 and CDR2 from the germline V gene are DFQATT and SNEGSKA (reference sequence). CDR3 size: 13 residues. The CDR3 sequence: CSARTSVTNTQYF. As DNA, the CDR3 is TGCAGTGCCCGGACTAGCGTCACAAATACGCAGTATTTT.

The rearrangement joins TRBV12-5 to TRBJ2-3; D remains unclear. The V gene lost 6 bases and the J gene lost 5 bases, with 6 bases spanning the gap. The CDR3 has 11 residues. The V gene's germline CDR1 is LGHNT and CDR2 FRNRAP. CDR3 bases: TGTGCTAGTGGGGAAGTAGATACGCAGTATTTT. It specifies CASGEVDTQYF.

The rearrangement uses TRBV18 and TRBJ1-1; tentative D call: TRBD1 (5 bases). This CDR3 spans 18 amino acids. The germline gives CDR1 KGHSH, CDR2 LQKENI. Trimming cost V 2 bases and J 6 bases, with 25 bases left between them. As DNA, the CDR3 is TGTGCCAGCTCACCAACGTTGTGGACCGCCGGGAGAGGGGCTGAAGCTTTCTTT. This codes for CASSPTLWTAGRGAEAFF. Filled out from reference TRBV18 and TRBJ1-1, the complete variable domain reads NAGVMQNPRHLVRRRGQEARLRCSPMKGHSHVYWYRQLPEEGLKFMVYLQKENIIDESGMPKERFSAEFPKEGPSILRIQQVVRGDSAAYFCASSPTLWTAGRGAEAFFGQGTRLTVV.

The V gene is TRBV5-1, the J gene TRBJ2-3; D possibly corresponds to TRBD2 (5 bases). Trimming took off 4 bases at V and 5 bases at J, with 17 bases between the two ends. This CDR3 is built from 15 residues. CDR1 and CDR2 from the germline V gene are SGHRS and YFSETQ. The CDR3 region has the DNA TGCGCCAGCAGCCCCGTTAGCCTAGCCGTAGATACGCAGTATTTT. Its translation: CASSPVSLAVDTQYF.

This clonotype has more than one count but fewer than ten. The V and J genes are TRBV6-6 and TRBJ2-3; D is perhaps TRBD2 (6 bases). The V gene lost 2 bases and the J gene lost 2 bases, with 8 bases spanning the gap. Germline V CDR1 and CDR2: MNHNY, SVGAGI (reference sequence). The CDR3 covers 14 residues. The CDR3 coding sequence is TGTGCCAGCAGTTACGGCGGGACCACAGATACGCAGTATTTT. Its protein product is CASSYGGTTDTQYF.

The chain's CDR3 is CASSQDSPSDVAHTDTQYF. The DNA for the CDR3 is TGCGCCAGCAGCCAAGATTCACCTAGCGATGTGGCACACACAGATACGCAGTATTTT. The rearrangement uses TRBV4-1 and TRBJ2-3; the D gene is possibly TRBD2 (6 bases). The CDR3 consists of 19 residues. Between the trimmed V and J ends, which lost 0 bases and 2 bases, there was a span of 21 bases. Germline values: CDR1 MGHRA, CDR2 YSYEKL.

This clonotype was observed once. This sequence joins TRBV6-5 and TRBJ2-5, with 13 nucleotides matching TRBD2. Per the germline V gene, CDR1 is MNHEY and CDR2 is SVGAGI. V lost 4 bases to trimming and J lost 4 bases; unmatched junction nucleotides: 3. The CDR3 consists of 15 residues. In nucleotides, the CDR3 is TGTGCCAGCAGTTCGGGACTAGCGGGAACAGAGACCCAGTACTTC. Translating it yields CASSSGLAGTETQYF.

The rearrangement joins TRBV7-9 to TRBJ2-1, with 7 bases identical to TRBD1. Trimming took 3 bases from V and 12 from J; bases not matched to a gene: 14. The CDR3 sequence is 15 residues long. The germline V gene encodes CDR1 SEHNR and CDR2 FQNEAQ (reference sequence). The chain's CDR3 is CASSFGDRVLGGQFF. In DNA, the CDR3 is TGTGCCAGCAGCTTTGGAGACAGGGTCCTCGGTGGGCAGTTCTTC.

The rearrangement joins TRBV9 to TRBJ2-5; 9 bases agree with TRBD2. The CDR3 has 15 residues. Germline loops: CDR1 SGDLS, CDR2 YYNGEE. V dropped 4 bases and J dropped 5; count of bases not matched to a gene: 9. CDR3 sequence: CASSSGSGSRETQYF. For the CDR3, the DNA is TGTGCCAGCAGCTCGGGTAGCGGGAGCCGTGAGACCCAGTACTTC.

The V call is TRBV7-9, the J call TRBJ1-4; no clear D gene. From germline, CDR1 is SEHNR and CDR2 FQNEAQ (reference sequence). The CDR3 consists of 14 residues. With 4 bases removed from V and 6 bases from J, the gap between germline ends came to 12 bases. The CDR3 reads CASSSPQEDEKLFF. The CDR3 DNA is TGTGCCAGCAGCTCGCCGCAGGAAGATGAAAAACTGTTTTTT. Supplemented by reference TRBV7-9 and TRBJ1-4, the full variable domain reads DTGVSQNPRHKITKRGQNVTFRCDPISEHNRLYWYRQTLGQGPEFLTYFQNEAQLEKSRLLSDRFSAERPKGSFSTLEIQRTEQGDSAMYLCASSSPQEDEKLFFGSGTQLSVL.

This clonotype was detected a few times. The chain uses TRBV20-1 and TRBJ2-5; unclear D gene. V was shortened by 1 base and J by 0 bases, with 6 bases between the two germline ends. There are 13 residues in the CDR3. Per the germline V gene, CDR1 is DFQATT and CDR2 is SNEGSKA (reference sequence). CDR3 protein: CSARGGNQETQYF. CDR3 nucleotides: TGCAGTGCTAGAGGAGGCAACCAAGAGACCCAGTACTTC.

The CDR3 sequence: CASSQDTPGVATNEKLFF. The CDR3 DNA is TGCGCCAGCAGCCAAGATACACCCGGGGTTGCAACTAATGAAAAACTGTTTTTT. V usage is TRBV4-1 and J usage is TRBJ1-4; unclear D gene. The germline gives CDR1 MGHRA, CDR2 YSYEKL. V was pared by 0 bases and J by 0 bases, with 14 bases between. This CDR3 is built from 18 residues.

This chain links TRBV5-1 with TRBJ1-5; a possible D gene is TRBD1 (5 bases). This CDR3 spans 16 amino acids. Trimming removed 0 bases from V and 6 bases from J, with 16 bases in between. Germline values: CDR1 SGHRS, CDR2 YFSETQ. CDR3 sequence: CASSLAGGGASQPQHF. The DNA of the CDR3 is TGCGCCAGCAGCTTGGCCGGGGGAGGCGCGTCTCAGCCCCAGCATTTT.

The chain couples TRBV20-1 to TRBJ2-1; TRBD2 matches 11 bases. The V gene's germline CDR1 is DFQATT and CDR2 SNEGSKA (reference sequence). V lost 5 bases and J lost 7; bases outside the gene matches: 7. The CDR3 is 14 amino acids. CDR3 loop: CSADPGLAANEQFF. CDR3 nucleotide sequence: TGCAGTGCTGACCCGGGACTAGCGGCAAATGAGCAGTTCTTC.

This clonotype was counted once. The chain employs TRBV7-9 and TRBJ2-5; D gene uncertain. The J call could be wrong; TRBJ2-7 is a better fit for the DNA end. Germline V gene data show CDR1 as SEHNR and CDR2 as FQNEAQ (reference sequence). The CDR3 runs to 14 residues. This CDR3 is CASSPPVGPYEQYF. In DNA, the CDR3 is TGTGCCAGCAGCCCTCCGGTAGGCCCCTACGAGCAGTACTTC.

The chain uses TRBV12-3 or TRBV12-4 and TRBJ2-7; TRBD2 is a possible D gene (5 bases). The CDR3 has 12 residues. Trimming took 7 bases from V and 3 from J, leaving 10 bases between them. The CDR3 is CASTGNFYEQYF. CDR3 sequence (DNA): TGTGCCAGCACGGGGAATTTCTACGAGCAGTACTTC.

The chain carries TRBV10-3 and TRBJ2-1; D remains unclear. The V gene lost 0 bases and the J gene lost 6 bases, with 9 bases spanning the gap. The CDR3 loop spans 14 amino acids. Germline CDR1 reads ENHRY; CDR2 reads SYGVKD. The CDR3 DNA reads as TGTGCCATCAGTGAGTCGCATCGCCCCAATGAGCAGTTCTTC. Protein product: CAISESHRPNEQFF.

The CDR3 DNA is TGTGCCAGCAGCTTAGTTAGCGGGAGCTTTCGAGAGACCCAGTACTTC. Its protein product is CASSLVSGSFRETQYF. The genes are TRBV7-2 and TRBJ2-5; 9 nucleotides match TRBD2. Germline loops: CDR1 SGHTA, CDR2 FQGNSA. CDR3 length: 16 residues. The V and J ends lost 1 base and 4 bases, in that order; junction bases with no gene match: 7.

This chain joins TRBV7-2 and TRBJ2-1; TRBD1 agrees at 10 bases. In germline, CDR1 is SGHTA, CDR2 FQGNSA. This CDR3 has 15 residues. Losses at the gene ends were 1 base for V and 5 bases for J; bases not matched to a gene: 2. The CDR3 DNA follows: TGTGCCAGCAGCTTAGGGACAGGGGGGAACAATGAGCAGTTCTTC. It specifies CASSLGTGGNNEQFF. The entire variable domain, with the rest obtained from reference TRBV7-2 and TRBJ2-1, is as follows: GAGVSQSPSNKVTEKGKDVELRCDPISGHTALYWYRQSLGQGLEFLIYFQGNSAPDKSGLPSDRFSAERTGGSVSTLTIQRTQQEDSAVYLCASSLGTGGNNEQFFGPGTRLTVL.